This T cell receptor (beta chain) was captured by sequencing in a study of tumor and adjacent non-tumor tissue in lung cancer. Study-level information: Histology: 11 to 13 adenocarcinoma, a couple of squamous cell carcinoma, 1 small cell lung cancer. Each sample yielded a few million productive TCRbeta reads on average. Overall study results and limits: Significantly higher TCR diversity was found in tumor than normal lung. Top 100 clones took a larger repertoire share in normal lung.

This clonotype appeared a few times. As yet, its antigen is unknown. The template was RNA from unsorted bulk tissue. More than 3 cm separated this lung sample from the edge of the tumor. TCRbeta libraries were built with three rounds of nested PCR, modified from ARM-PCR. TCRdb analysed the multiplex PCR reads with MiXCR anew, one entry per CDR3 protein. Altogether 65,000 to 85,000 distinct CDR3 sequences are present, around 76% being singletons, with the ten largest covering 40% to 45%. Trimming took off 5 bases at V and 2 bases at J, with 12 bases between the two ends. In germline, CDR1 is SGHRS, CDR2 YFSETQ. The length of the CDR3 is 14 residues.

The sample comprised distant non-tumor lung tissue. This sequence joins TRBV5-1 and TRBJ2-3; no definite D call. The clonotype was recovered from a man aged 55 to 70 with non-small cell lung cancer. CDR3 loop: CASRPAISTDTQYF. The DNA for the CDR3 is TGCGCCAGCAGGCCCGCTATATCCACAGATACGCAGTATTTT.